Each of the 22 T cell receptor beta chains below was sequenced from the same sample in a study of post-analysis software for immune sequencing data. General study findings and limits: Comparison of patients with controls showed about 5 TRBV segments more frequent in patients, TRBV5-6, TRBV5-1 and TRBV20-1 among them.

What these receptors recognize is not known. The authors incorporated unique molecular identifiers into the TCR beta cDNA libraries. TCRdb re-derived calls from the PCR reads in MiXCR, one entry per CDR3 protein. Here the sample spans fewer than 900,000 distinct CDR3 sequences, about half being singletons. The sample was blood. The receptors shown here come from a girl between 10 and 17 years old with multiple sclerosis.

This chain joins TRBV12-3 or TRBV12-4 and TRBJ2-3; TRBD1 or TRBD2 may be the D gene (6 bases each). Trimming took 7 bases from V and 3 from J, leaving 14 bases between them. The CDR3 is made up of 14 amino acids. The CDR3 protein is CASTTQGRTDTQYF. Here the CDR3 DNA reads TGTGCCAGCACCACCCAGGGGAGGACAGATACGCAGTATTTT.

Of note for this clonotype: The junction shows a germline mismatch at one end, possibly a read error. The DNA for the CDR3 is TGTGCCAGCAGCCTGCAGCGGGGGAACACAGATACGGAGTATTTT. Its translation: CASSLQRGNTDTEYF. The genes are TRBV12-3 or TRBV12-4 and TRBJ2-3, with TRBD2 matching over 8 bases. CDR3 size: 15 residues.

This chain joins TRBV2 and TRBJ2-1; D uncertain. The ends were cut back, 6 bases at V and 11 bases at J, with 8 bases in the middle. The germline V gene encodes CDR1 SNHLY and CDR2 FYNNEI. The CDR3 is 10 amino acids. The chain's CDR3 is CASRGKKQFF. The DNA of the CDR3 is TGTGCCAGCAGGGGGAAAAAGCAGTTCTTC.

CDR3 region: CASTQTSDGSDIQYF. The CDR3 DNA reads as TGTGCCAGCACCCAGACTAGCGATGGCTCGGACATTCAGTACTTC. The V and J genes are TRBV6-2 or TRBV6-3 and TRBJ2-7; 8 nucleotides align to TRBD2. The J call may be faulty, since TRBJ2-4 better matches the DNA end. Per germline, CDR1 MNHEY and CDR2 SVGEGT. The CDR3 length is 15 residues.

This clonotype was recorded a few times. The genes are TRBV6-2 or TRBV6-3 and TRBJ2-7; D not resolved. Trimming took 2 bases from V and 7 from J, leaving 9 bases between them. Germline-derived CDR1 and CDR2 are MNHEY and SVGEGT. The CDR3 consists of 12 residues. CDR3 protein: CASSYQLREQYF. The CDR3 region has the DNA TGTGCCAGCAGTTACCAACTTCGTGAGCAGTACTTC.

This clonotype was seen a handful of times. The rearrangement links TRBV5-6 to TRBJ2-1; TRBD1 or TRBD2 may be the D gene (5 bases each). The germline gives CDR1 SGHDT, CDR2 YYEEEE. V was shortened by 2 bases and J by 0 bases, with 15 bases between the two germline ends. The length of the CDR3 is 17 residues. This chain's CDR3 is CASSFLGPADSYNEQFF. The DNA for the CDR3 is TGTGCCAGCAGCTTCCTGGGGCCAGCGGACTCCTACAATGAGCAGTTCTTC. The full variable domain, with the rest looked up from reference TRBV5-6 and TRBJ2-1, is DAGVTQSPTHLIKTRGQQVTLRCSPKSGHDTVSWYQQALGQGPQFIFQYYEEEERQRGNFPDRFSGHQFPNYSSELNVNALLLGDSALYLCASSFLGPADSYNEQFFGPGTRLTVL.

The chain has TRBV3-1 and TRBJ2-5; 9 nucleotides agree with TRBD2. The V gene end was trimmed by 1 base and the J gene end by 13 bases; junction bases not matched to a gene: 13. CDR1 is LGHDT, CDR2 YNNKEL, per germline (reference sequence). This CDR3 is 15 amino acids long. As DNA, the CDR3 is TGTGCCAGCAGCCAAGTAGCGGGGGCCTCCTACGAGCGGTACTTC. Its protein is CASSQVAGASYERYF.

This clonotype was counted a few times. V is TRBV7-2 and J is TRBJ1-2; 9 positions agree with TRBD1. The ends lost 5 bases at V and 8 bases at J; junction bases unmatched: 12. The CDR3 has 15 residues. The V gene's germline CDR1 is SGHTA and CDR2 FQGNSA. CDR3 protein: CASSPRTGDRRGYTF. CDR3 DNA sequence: TGTGCCAGCAGCCCCAGGACAGGGGATCGTCGAGGCTACACCTTC.

V usage is TRBV5-1 and J usage is TRBJ2-1; possibly TRBD1 or TRBD2 for D (5 bases each). The J call may be faulty, since TRBJ2-7 better matches the DNA end. Germline CDR1 SGHRS, CDR2 YFSETQ. CDR3 length equals 13 residues. The CDR3 DNA sequence: TGCGCCAGCAGCTTGGAATGGGGGTCCGAGCAGTACTTC. Protein product: CASSLEWGSEQYF.

The gene calls are TRBV21-1 and TRBJ1-5; the D call TRBD1 from the table was never checked on the DNA. TRBV21-1 is classified as a pseudogene. The CDR3 is 18 amino acids. CDR3: CASSKGARQGNSNQPQHF. In DNA form, the CDR3 reads TGTGCCAGCAGCAAAGGAGCGCGACAGGGGAATAGCAATCAGCCCCAGCATTTT.

This clonotype came up a few times. This rearrangement joins TRBV29-1 to TRBJ1-2; a weak D match, TRBD1 (5 bases). The CDR3 covers 11 residues. From germline, CDR1 is SQVTM and CDR2 ANQGSEA. V was clipped by 2 bases and J by 6 bases, with 7 bases between them. The CDR3 region is CSVELGHGYTF. CDR3 nucleotides: TGCAGCGTTGAACTGGGGCATGGCTACACCTTC.

The gene calls are TRBV3-1 and TRBJ2-1, with D possibly being TRBD2 (5 bases). Trimming took 1 base from V and 9 from J, leaving 22 bases between them. Germline CDR1 reads LGHDT; CDR2 reads YNNKEL (reference sequence). There are 17 residues in the CDR3. The DNA of the CDR3 is TGTGCCAGCAGCCAAGCCCCCCTAGCATCGGTCCGGGGTGAGCAGTTCTTC. The encoded protein is CASSQAPLASVRGEQFF.

The chain has TRBV7-9 and TRBJ2-7; D possibly corresponds to TRBD2 (6 bases). Germline loops: CDR1 SEHNR, CDR2 FQNEAQ (reference sequence). The CDR3 extends over 14 amino acids. Trimming pared 5 bases from V and 2 bases from J, leaving 13 bases between. The CDR3 bases are TGTGCCAGCAGCCGCCGGGGGACTCCCTACGAGCAGTACTTC. As protein: CASSRRGTPYEQYF.

A few counts support this clonotype. The chain carries TRBV10-3 and TRBJ2-6; possible D gene TRBD1, 6 bases. V lost 3 bases, J lost 12 bases, and 15 bases lay in between. This CDR3 has 14 residues. From germline, CDR1 is ENHRY and CDR2 SYGVKD. In nucleotides, the CDR3 is TGTGCCATCAGTGATTCCTCGACAGGCGGCGTCCTGACTTTC. Its protein is CAISDSSTGGVLTF.

The CDR3 nucleotides read TGTGCCAGCAGTTTAGAGGGAGCGGGATCGGCCGGGGAGCTGTTTTTT. It translates to CASSLEGAGSAGELFF. The rearrangement joins TRBV27 to TRBJ2-2; 7 bases align to TRBD2. J lost 6 bases, V lost 2 bases, and 9 bases had no gene match. Germline CDR1 and CDR2: MNHEY and SMNVEV (reference sequence). The CDR3 sequence is 16 residues long.

The chain links TRBV7-2 to TRBJ1-2; 8 bases agree with TRBD1. This CDR3 contains 17 residues. Germline CDR1 reads SGHTA; CDR2 reads FQGNSA. V shed 7 bases and J 4 bases; nucleotides not matched to a gene: 17. This CDR3 is CASTAESPGGAGYGYTF. As DNA, the CDR3 is TGTGCCAGCACAGCTGAGAGTCCAGGGGGCGCTGGCTATGGCTACACCTTC.

This sequence joins TRBV24-1 and TRBJ2-1; D unclear. This CDR3 spans 16 amino acids. The germline V and J ends were trimmed by 4 bases and 0 bases, with 12 bases remaining between them. CDR1 is KGHDR and CDR2 is SFDVKD in the germline V gene. The CDR3 is CATSDPGPGSYNEQFF. CDR3 coding DNA: TGTGCCACCAGTGACCCCGGTCCGGGCTCCTACAATGAGCAGTTCTTC.

The chain is built from TRBV16 and TRBJ1-2, with D hard to call. The length of the CDR3 is 14 residues. The V gene's germline CDR1 is KGHSY and CDR2 FQNENV. V shed 1 base and J shed 0 bases, with 6 bases lying between them. CDR3 protein: CASSQLKSNYGYTF. The CDR3 DNA sequence: TGTGCCAGCAGCCAATTAAAATCTAACTATGGCTACACCTTC.

V usage is TRBV7-9 and J usage is TRBJ2-3; D perhaps matches TRBD2 (6 bases). Trimming left V 4 bases short and J 1 base short, with 12 bases between. This CDR3 contains 15 residues. CDR1 and CDR2 from the germline V gene are SEHNR and FQNEAQ (reference sequence). CDR3 nucleotide sequence: TGTGCCAGCAGCTCTAGGATAGCGGGCACAGATACGCAGTATTTT. It yields the protein CASSSRIAGTDTQYF.

The rearrangement links TRBV7-9 to TRBJ2-3; TRBD1 might be the D (5 bases). CDR3 length: 18 residues. Trimming pared 4 bases from V and 3 bases from J, leaving 23 bases between. CDR1 is SEHNR, CDR2 FQNEAQ, per germline (reference sequence). CDR3 DNA: TGTGCCAGCAGCTCCAGGGATTTGGGGTTCGAGGAGACAGATACGCAGTATTTT. Protein product: CASSSRDLGFEETDTQYF.

The chain carries TRBV20-1 and TRBJ2-3; possible D gene TRBD2, 6 bases. V was pared by 6 bases and J by 1 base, with 17 bases between. The CDR3 runs 15 residues. Germline CDR1 and CDR2: DFQATT and SNEGSKA (reference sequence). Written as DNA, the CDR3 is TGCAGTGCAACCCCGAAGGAGCGGGGCACAGATACGCAGTATTTT. Translated: CSATPKERGTDTQYF.

The chain uses TRBV24-1 and TRBJ2-1, with 14 bases identical to TRBD2. CDR1 KGHDR and CDR2 SFDVKD come from the germline V gene. Losses at the gene ends were 4 bases for V and 13 bases for J; bases not matched to a gene: 5. CDR3 length: 14 amino acids. The CDR3 loop is CATSDGGLAGAQFF. DNA for the CDR3: TGTGCCACCAGTGACGGGGGACTAGCGGGAGCACAGTTCTTC.